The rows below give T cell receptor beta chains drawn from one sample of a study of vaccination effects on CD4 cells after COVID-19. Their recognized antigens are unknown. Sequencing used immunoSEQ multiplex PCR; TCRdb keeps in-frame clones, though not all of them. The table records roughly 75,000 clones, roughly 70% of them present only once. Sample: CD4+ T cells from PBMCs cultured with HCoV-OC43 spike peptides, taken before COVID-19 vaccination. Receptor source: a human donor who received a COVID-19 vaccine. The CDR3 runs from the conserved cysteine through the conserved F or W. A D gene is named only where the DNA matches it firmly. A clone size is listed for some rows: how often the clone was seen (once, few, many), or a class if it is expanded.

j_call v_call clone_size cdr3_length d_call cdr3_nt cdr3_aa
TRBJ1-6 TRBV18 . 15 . TGTGCCAGCTCACGGGAACAGGGAGGAGATTCACCCCTCCACTTT CASSREQGGDSPLHF
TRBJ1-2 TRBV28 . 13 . TGTGCCAGCAGTTTAATTCTGAGGGGTGGCTACACCTTC CASSLILRGGYTF
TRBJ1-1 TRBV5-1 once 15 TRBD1 TGCGCCAGCAGCTCGCCCCAGGGGGCAGTTACTGAAGCTTTCTTT CASSSPQGAVTEAFF
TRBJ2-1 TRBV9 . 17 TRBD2 TGTGCCAGCAGCCATCTTAGCGGGGAATTCTCCTACAATGAGCAGTTCTTC CASSHLSGEFSYNEQFF
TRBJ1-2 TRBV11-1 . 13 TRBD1 TGTGCCAGCAGCCGCGACAGGGAGGGCGAAGACACCTTC CASSRDREGEDTF
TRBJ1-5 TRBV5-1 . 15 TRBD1 TGCGCCAGCAGCTTGGATGGACAGGGCTATCAGCCCCAGCATTTT CASSLDGQGYQPQHF
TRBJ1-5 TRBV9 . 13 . TGTGCCAGCAGTCGGGACACAGATCAGCCCCAGCATTTT CASSRDTDQPQHF
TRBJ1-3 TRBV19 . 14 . TGTGCCAGTGACGGGCCTAGGACTGGAAACACCATATATTTT CASDGPRTGNTIYF
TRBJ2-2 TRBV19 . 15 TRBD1 TGTGCCAGTAGTATAAGACAGGGGAACACCGGGGAGCTGTTTTTT CASSIRQGNTGELFF
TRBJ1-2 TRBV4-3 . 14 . TGCGCCAGCAGCCAAGATTCAGGGGTGGATGGCTACACCTTC CASSQDSGVDGYTF
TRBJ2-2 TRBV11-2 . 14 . TGTGCCAGCAGCTTAGATCAGGGCTACGGGGAGCTGTTTTTT CASSLDQGYGELFF